Listed below are T cell receptor beta chains from one sample, sequenced in a study of cytomegalovirus exposure and HLA in healthy donors. The data were produced by immunoSEQ multiplex PCR, yet TCRdb's version contains in-frame clones alone and is incomplete. The sample consists of over 20,000 clones, just under 70% of them appearing once. Input material: PBMCs. The receptors shown here come from a woman aged 45 to 65 in good health and CMV-seronegative. The CDR3 runs from the conserved cysteine through the conserved F or W. Fields, in order: J gene, V gene, D gene, clone size, CDR3 protein, CDR3 DNA. D genes are given only for firm matches. Not every row has a clone size; where given, it reads once, few, many or a size class.

J gene: TRBJ1-2
V gene: TRBV9
D gene: .
clone size: .
CDR3 protein: CASSVSGETYGYTF
CDR3 DNA: TGTGCCAGCAGCGTAAGCGGCGAGACCTATGGCTACACCTTC

J gene: TRBJ1-5
V gene: TRBV4-1
D gene: .
clone size: .
CDR3 protein: CASSQEGAGPRGNQPQHF
CDR3 DNA: TGCGCCAGCAGCCAAGAGGGGGCGGGCCCCCGAGGCAATCAGCCCCAGCATTTT

J gene: TRBJ2-7
V gene: TRBV4-1
D gene: TRBD1
clone size: .
CDR3 protein: CASSQAGQGAYEQYF
CDR3 DNA: TGCGCCAGCAGCCAAGCCGGACAGGGTGCGTACGAGCAGTACTTC

J gene: TRBJ2-3
V gene: TRBV28
D gene: .
clone size: few
CDR3 protein: CASSSHTTDTQYF
CDR3 DNA: TGTGCCAGCAGCTCCCACACCACAGATACGCAGTATTTT

J gene: TRBJ1-1
V gene: TRBV12-2
D gene: .
clone size: .
CDR3 protein: CASRLGGTANTEAFF
CDR3 DNA: TGTGCAAGTCGCTTAGGAGGGACTGCGAACACTGAAGCTTTCTTT

J gene: TRBJ1-1
V gene: TRBV6-4
D gene: .
clone size: few
CDR3 protein: CASRDLPRPMRAFF
CDR3 DNA: TGTGCCAGCAGGGACCTCCCACGCCCCATGAGGGCTTTCTTT

J gene: TRBJ1-2
V gene: TRBV18
D gene: .
clone size: .
CDR3 protein: CASSPETKALGGYTF
CDR3 DNA: TGTGCCAGCTCACCGGAAACTAAGGCTTTAGGAGGCTACACCTTC

J gene: TRBJ1-2
V gene: TRBV28
D gene: TRBD1
clone size: .
CDR3 protein: CASSRQGSSYGYTF
CDR3 DNA: TGTGCCAGCAGTAGACAGGGGAGCTCCTATGGCTACACCTTC

J gene: TRBJ1-1
V gene: TRBV10-1
D gene: .
clone size: few
CDR3 protein: CASSEYQTGFTEAFF
CDR3 DNA: TGCGCCAGCAGTGAATATCAAACCGGTTTCACTGAAGCTTTCTTT

J gene: TRBJ1-1
V gene: TRBV5-1
D gene: .
clone size: .
CDR3 protein: CASSLAQGSTEAFF
CDR3 DNA: TGCGCCAGCAGCTTGGCCCAGGGAAGCACTGAAGCTTTCTTT

J gene: TRBJ1-5
V gene: TRBV9
D gene: TRBD1
clone size: .
CDR3 protein: CASSVQGEGQPQHF
CDR3 DNA: TGTGCCAGCAGCGTTCAGGGGGAAGGTCAGCCCCAGCATTTT

J gene: TRBJ2-2
V gene: TRBV29-1
D gene: .
clone size: .
CDR3 protein: CSAAGTPNTGELFF
CDR3 DNA: TGCAGCGCCGCCGGGACACCGAACACCGGGGAGCTGTTTTTT

J gene: TRBJ1-1
V gene: TRBV5-1
D gene: .
clone size: .
CDR3 protein: CASSLAQGWDTEAFF
CDR3 DNA: TGCGCCAGCAGCTTGGCGCAGGGTTGGGACACTGAAGCTTTCTTT

J gene: TRBJ2-2
V gene: TRBV4-1
D gene: .
clone size: .
CDR3 protein: CASTSARTNTGELFF
CDR3 DNA: TGCGCCAGCACCTCAGCCAGGACGAACACCGGGGAGCTGTTTTTT

J gene: TRBJ2-7
V gene: TRBV29-1
D gene: .
clone size: few
CDR3 protein: CSVGSGYEQYF
CDR3 DNA: TGCAGCGTTGGGTCAGGCTACGAGCAGTACTTC

J gene: TRBJ1-1
V gene: TRBV14
D gene: .
clone size: .
CDR3 protein: CASSQVSTVSEAFF
CDR3 DNA: TGTGCCAGCAGCCAAGTTTCGACAGTCTCTGAAGCTTTCTTT

J gene: TRBJ2-1
V gene: TRBV18
D gene: .
clone size: few
CDR3 protein: CASSPQNNEQFF
CDR3 DNA: TGTGCCAGCTCACCTCAAAACAATGAGCAGTTCTTC

J gene: TRBJ2-7
V gene: TRBV29-1
D gene: .
clone size: .
CDR3 protein: CSVAGSYEQYF
CDR3 DNA: TGCAGCGTTGCGGGCTCCTACGAGCAGTACTTC

J gene: TRBJ2-3
V gene: TRBV6-5
D gene: TRBD1
clone size: .
CDR3 protein: CASSPGQGSDTQYF
CDR3 DNA: TGTGCCAGCAGTCCGGGACAGGGGTCAGATACGCAGTATTTT

J gene: TRBJ1-4
V gene: TRBV5-4
D gene: .
clone size: few
CDR3 protein: CASSTGTNEKLFF
CDR3 DNA: TGTGCCAGCAGCACTGGGACAAATGAAAAACTGTTTTTT

J gene: TRBJ1-1
V gene: TRBV6-5
D gene: .
clone size: once
CDR3 protein: CASRAPGHLEAFF
CDR3 DNA: TGTGCCAGCAGAGCCCCGGGACACCTCGAAGCTTTCTTT

J gene: TRBJ1-2
V gene: TRBV5-6
D gene: TRBD1
clone size: .
CDR3 protein: CASSLEGQSYGYTF
CDR3 DNA: TGTGCCAGCAGCTTGGAGGGACAGAGCTATGGCTACACCTTC

J gene: TRBJ2-1
V gene: TRBV7-6
D gene: TRBD2
clone size: .
CDR3 protein: CASSLAAGGQVNEQFF
CDR3 DNA: TGTGCCAGCAGCTTGGCCGCGGGGGGGCAGGTGAATGAGCAGTTCTTC

J gene: TRBJ1-5
V gene: TRBV6-5
D gene: TRBD1
clone size: .
CDR3 protein: CASRRQGARQPQHF
CDR3 DNA: TGTGCCAGCAGGAGACAGGGGGCGAGGCAGCCCCAGCATTTT

J gene: TRBJ2-1
V gene: TRBV19
D gene: TRBD2
clone size: .
CDR3 protein: CASSAIAGNNEQFF
CDR3 DNA: TGTGCCAGTAGTGCCATAGCGGGAAACAATGAGCAGTTCTTC

J gene: TRBJ1-4
V gene: TRBV4-1
D gene: .
clone size: .
CDR3 protein: CASSEDWANEKLFF
CDR3 DNA: TGCGCCAGCAGCGAGGACTGGGCTAATGAAAAACTGTTTTTT

J gene: TRBJ2-7
V gene: TRBV5-1
D gene: TRBD1
clone size: medium-sized
CDR3 protein: CASSSEPGTGAWEQYF
CDR3 DNA: TGCGCCAGCAGCTCGGAGCCCGGGACAGGGGCTTGGGAGCAGTACTTC

J gene: TRBJ2-5
V gene: TRBV9
D gene: TRBD2
clone size: .
CDR3 protein: CASGPSGRSQETQYF
CDR3 DNA: TGTGCCAGCGGACCTAGCGGGAGGTCACAAGAGACCCAGTACTTC

J gene: TRBJ2-7
V gene: TRBV5-6
D gene: .
clone size: .
CDR3 protein: CASSDPGQAEQYF
CDR3 DNA: TGTGCCAGCAGCGATCCCGGTCAGGCCGAGCAGTACTTC

J gene: TRBJ1-4
V gene: TRBV5-1
D gene: .
clone size: .
CDR3 protein: CASRWNPGANEKLFF
CDR3 DNA: TGCGCCAGCAGATGGAACCCAGGCGCTAATGAAAAACTGTTTTTT

J gene: TRBJ1-2
V gene: TRBV6-1
D gene: TRBD1
clone size: .
CDR3 protein: CASRAGQNYGYTF
CDR3 DNA: TGTGCCAGCAGGGCGGGACAGAACTATGGCTACACCTTC

J gene: TRBJ2-1
V gene: TRBV5-1
D gene: TRBD1
clone size: .
CDR3 protein: CASSLGQGAYEQFF
CDR3 DNA: TGCGCCAGCAGCTTGGGACAGGGGGCATATGAGCAGTTCTTC

J gene: TRBJ1-2
V gene: TRBV6-5
D gene: TRBD1
clone size: .
CDR3 protein: CASSYSGQGASYGYTF
CDR3 DNA: TGTGCCAGCAGTTACTCAGGACAGGGGGCCTCCTATGGCTACACCTTC

J gene: TRBJ1-5
V gene: TRBV19
D gene: .
clone size: medium-sized
CDR3 protein: CASSTQGHQPQHF
CDR3 DNA: TGTGCCAGTAGTACGCAGGGTCATCAGCCCCAGCATTTT

J gene: TRBJ1-2
V gene: TRBV6-5
D gene: TRBD1
clone size: .
CDR3 protein: CASKGSRGHNYGYTF
CDR3 DNA: TGTGCCAGCAAGGGGTCCAGGGGGCATAACTATGGCTACACCTTC

J gene: TRBJ1-1
V gene: TRBV19
D gene: .
clone size: once
CDR3 protein: CASRVAVEAFF
CDR3 DNA: TGTGCCAGTAGGGTGGCAGTTGAAGCTTTCTTT

J gene: TRBJ2-1
V gene: TRBV29-1
D gene: .
clone size: .
CDR3 protein: CSVEEAGAFNNEQFF
CDR3 DNA: TGCAGCGTTGAAGAGGCAGGGGCATTTAACAATGAGCAGTTCTTC

J gene: TRBJ1-1
V gene: TRBV29-1
D gene: TRBD1
clone size: .
CDR3 protein: CSVRDRRNTEAFF
CDR3 DNA: TGCAGCGTCCGGGACAGACGGAACACTGAAGCTTTCTTT

J gene: TRBJ2-3
V gene: TRBV29-1
D gene: .
clone size: once
CDR3 protein: CSAGRGSSTDTQYF
CDR3 DNA: TGCAGCGCCGGAAGGGGATCTAGCACAGATACGCAGTATTTT

J gene: TRBJ1-1
V gene: TRBV7-6
D gene: .
clone size: few
CDR3 protein: CASSLGESTEAFF
CDR3 DNA: TGTGCCAGCAGCCTTGGAGAGTCCACTGAAGCTTTCTTT

J gene: TRBJ2-1
V gene: TRBV5-1
D gene: .
clone size: .
CDR3 protein: CASSLGLDEQFF
CDR3 DNA: TGCGCCAGCAGCTTGGGTCTCGATGAGCAGTTCTTC

J gene: TRBJ1-2
V gene: TRBV5-4
D gene: TRBD1
clone size: few
CDR3 protein: CASSPDGQGGYTF
CDR3 DNA: TGTGCCAGCAGCCCCGATGGACAGGGCGGCTACACCTTC

J gene: TRBJ1-2
V gene: TRBV29-1
D gene: .
clone size: .
CDR3 protein: CSVPGIYGYTF
CDR3 DNA: TGCAGCGTTCCAGGGATCTATGGCTACACCTTC

J gene: TRBJ2-2
V gene: TRBV6-6
D gene: TRBD1
clone size: .
CDR3 protein: CASSQNRGGELFF
CDR3 DNA: TGTGCCAGCAGTCAGAACAGGGGCGGGGAGCTGTTTTTT

J gene: TRBJ2-1
V gene: TRBV7-3
D gene: .
clone size: .
CDR3 protein: CASSVSGTSYNEQFF
CDR3 DNA: TGTGCCAGCAGCGTCTCCGGGACATCCTACAATGAGCAGTTCTTC

J gene: TRBJ2-1
V gene: TRBV4-1
D gene: TRBD1
clone size: .
CDR3 protein: CASSQDQGQGNNEQFF
CDR3 DNA: TGCGCCAGCAGCCAAGACCAGGGACAGGGGAACAATGAGCAGTTCTTC

J gene: TRBJ1-2
V gene: TRBV6-1
D gene: .
clone size: .
CDR3 protein: CATQPTGGGDGYTF
CDR3 DNA: TGTGCCACCCAACCTACGGGAGGTGGTGATGGCTACACCTTC

J gene: TRBJ1-5
V gene: TRBV27
D gene: .
clone size: .
CDR3 protein: CASSLEGGGNQPQHF
CDR3 DNA: TGTGCCAGCAGTTTAGAGGGAGGAGGCAATCAGCCCCAGCATTTT

J gene: TRBJ1-2
V gene: TRBV29-1
D gene: TRBD1
clone size: few
CDR3 protein: CSVEARKGAGYTF
CDR3 DNA: TGCAGCGTTGAAGCTCGTAAGGGGGCTGGCTACACCTTC

J gene: TRBJ1-1
V gene: TRBV5-6
D gene: .
clone size: .
CDR3 protein: CASSSAARSHTEAFF
CDR3 DNA: TGTGCCAGCAGCTCCGCAGCTAGGTCACACACTGAAGCTTTCTTT

J gene: TRBJ2-1
V gene: TRBV9
D gene: .
clone size: .
CDR3 protein: CASSGAGTRISEQFF
CDR3 DNA: TGTGCCAGCAGCGGGGCTGGGACACGGATTTCAGAGCAGTTCTTC

J gene: TRBJ2-5
V gene: TRBV5-1
D gene: .
clone size: few
CDR3 protein: CASSQNVLGETQYF
CDR3 DNA: TGCGCCAGCAGCCAAAACGTACTAGGGGAGACCCAGTACTTC

J gene: TRBJ2-1
V gene: TRBV5-4
D gene: .
clone size: .
CDR3 protein: CASSQPPLGEDEQFF
CDR3 DNA: TGTGCCAGCAGCCAACCTCCCCTGGGGGAGGATGAGCAGTTCTTC

J gene: TRBJ2-1
V gene: TRBV11-1
D gene: TRBD2
clone size: .
CDR3 protein: CASSLKGSGPYNEQFF
CDR3 DNA: TGTGCCAGCAGCTTAAAGGGTAGCGGGCCCTACAATGAGCAGTTCTTC

J gene: TRBJ1-1
V gene: TRBV29-1
D gene: .
clone size: few
CDR3 protein: CSVSTGRNTEAFF
CDR3 DNA: TGCAGCGTTTCAACAGGGCGGAACACTGAAGCTTTCTTT